This T cell receptor (beta chain) was sequenced during a study of T cell responses to AZD1222 COVID-19 vaccine. Profiling relied on immunoSEQ multiplex PCR, and the TCRdb table lists in-frame clones only, not all of them. The sample consists of about 170,000 clones, roughly 85% of them appearing once. J lost 6 bases, V lost 5 bases, and 16 bases had no gene match. The CDR3 runs 16 residues. Germline V gene data show CDR1 as ENHRY and CDR2 as SYGVKD. Sequencing used peripheral blood, obtained 28 days after the second AZD1222 dose. The source is an adult who received the AZD1222 COVID-19 vaccine. The gene calls are TRBV10-3 and TRBJ2-7; 7 bases agree with TRBD1. In DNA form, the CDR3 reads TGTGCCATCAGTCCCATGTTTAGAGAGGGGGCGGGCGAGCAGTACTTC. It translates to CAISPMFREGAGEQYF.